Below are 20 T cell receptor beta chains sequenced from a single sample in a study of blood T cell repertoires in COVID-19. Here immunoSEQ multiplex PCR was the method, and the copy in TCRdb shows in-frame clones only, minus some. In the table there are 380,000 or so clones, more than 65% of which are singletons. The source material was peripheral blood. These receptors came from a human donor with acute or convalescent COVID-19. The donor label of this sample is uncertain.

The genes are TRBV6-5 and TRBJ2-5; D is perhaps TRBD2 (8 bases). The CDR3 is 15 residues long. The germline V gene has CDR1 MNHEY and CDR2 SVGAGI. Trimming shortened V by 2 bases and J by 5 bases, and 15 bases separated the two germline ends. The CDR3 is CASSYEGAGGETQYF. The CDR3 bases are TGTGCCAGCAGTTACGAGGGGGCGGGAGGCGAGACCCAGTACTTC.

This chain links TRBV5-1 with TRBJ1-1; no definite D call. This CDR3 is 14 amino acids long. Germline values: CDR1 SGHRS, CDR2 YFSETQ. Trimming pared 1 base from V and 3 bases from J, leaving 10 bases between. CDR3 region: CASSLTGSHTEAFF. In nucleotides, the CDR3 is TGCGCCAGCAGCTTGACGGGGTCGCACACTGAAGCTTTCTTT.

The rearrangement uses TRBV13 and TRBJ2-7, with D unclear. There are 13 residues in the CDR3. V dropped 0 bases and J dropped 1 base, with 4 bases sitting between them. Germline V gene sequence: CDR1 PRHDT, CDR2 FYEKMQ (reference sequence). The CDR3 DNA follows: TGTGCCAGCAGCTTAGGCCTATCCTACGAGCAGTACTTC. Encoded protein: CASSLGLSYEQYF.

This CDR3 is CASSLWGAGANVLTF. DNA of the CDR3: TGTGCCAGCAGCTTGTGGGGGGCTGGGGCCAACGTCCTGACTTTC. The chain has TRBV5-6 and TRBJ2-6, with a possible D match to TRBD2 (6 bases). CDR3 length: 15 amino acids. Germline V gene sequence: CDR1 SGHDT, CDR2 YYEEEE. V gave up 1 base and J gave up 2 bases, with 7 bases separating them.

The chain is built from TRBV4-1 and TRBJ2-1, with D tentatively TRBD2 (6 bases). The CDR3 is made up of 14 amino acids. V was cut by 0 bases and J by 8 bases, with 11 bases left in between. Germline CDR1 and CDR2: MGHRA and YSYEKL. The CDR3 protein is CASSQDHSSDEQFF. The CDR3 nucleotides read TGCGCCAGCAGCCAAGATCACTCTAGCGATGAGCAGTTCTTC.

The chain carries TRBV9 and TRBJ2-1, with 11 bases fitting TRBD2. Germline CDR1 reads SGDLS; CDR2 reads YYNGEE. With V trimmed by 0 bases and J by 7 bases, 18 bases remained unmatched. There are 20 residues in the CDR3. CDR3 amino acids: CASSVGSGRPSGRLRNEQFF. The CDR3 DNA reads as TGTGCCAGCAGCGTAGGGTCGGGGCGGCCTAGCGGGAGGTTACGGAATGAGCAGTTCTTC.

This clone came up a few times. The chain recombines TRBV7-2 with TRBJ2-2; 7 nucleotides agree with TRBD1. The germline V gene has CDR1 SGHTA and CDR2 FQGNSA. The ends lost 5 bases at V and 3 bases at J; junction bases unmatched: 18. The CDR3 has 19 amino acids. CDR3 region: CASSLQMARGKRDTGELFF. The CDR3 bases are TGTGCCAGCAGCCTCCAGATGGCCAGGGGGAAAAGGGACACCGGGGAGCTGTTTTTT.

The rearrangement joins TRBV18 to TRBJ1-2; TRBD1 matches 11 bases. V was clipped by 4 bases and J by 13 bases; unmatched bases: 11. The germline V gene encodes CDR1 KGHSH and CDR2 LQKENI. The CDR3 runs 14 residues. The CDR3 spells CASSRQDRGRNTTF. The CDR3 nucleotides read TGTGCCAGCTCACGACAGGACAGGGGGCGTAATACCACCTTC.

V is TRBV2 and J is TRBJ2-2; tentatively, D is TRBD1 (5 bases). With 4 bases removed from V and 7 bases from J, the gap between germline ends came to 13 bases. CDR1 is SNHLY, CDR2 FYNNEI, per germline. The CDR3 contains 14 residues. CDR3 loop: CASSATGPGGELFF. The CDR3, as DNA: TGTGCCAGCAGTGCAACAGGACCTGGCGGGGAGCTGTTTTTT.

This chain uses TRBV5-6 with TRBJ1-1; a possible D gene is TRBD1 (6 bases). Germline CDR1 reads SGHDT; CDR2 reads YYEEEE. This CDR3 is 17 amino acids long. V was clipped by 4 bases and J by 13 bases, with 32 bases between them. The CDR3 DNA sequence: TGTGCCAGCAGCCCAAACCCGGGGGGCTCCACCGGGCGCGTGGGTTTCTTT. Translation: CASSPNPGGSTGRVGFF.

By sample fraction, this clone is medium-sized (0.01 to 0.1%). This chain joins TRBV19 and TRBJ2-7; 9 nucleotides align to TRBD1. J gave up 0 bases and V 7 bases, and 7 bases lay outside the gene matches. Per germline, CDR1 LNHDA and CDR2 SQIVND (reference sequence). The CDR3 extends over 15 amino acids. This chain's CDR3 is CASTTGTGSSYEQYF. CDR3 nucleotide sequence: TGTGCCAGTACTACCGGGACAGGGAGCTCCTACGAGCAGTACTTC.

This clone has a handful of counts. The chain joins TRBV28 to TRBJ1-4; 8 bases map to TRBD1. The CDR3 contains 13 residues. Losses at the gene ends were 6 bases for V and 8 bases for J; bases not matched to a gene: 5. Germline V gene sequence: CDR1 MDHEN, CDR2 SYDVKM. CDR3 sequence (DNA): TGTGCCAGCAGCTGGGACAGGAGGGAAAAACTGTTTTTT. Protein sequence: CASSWDRREKLFF.

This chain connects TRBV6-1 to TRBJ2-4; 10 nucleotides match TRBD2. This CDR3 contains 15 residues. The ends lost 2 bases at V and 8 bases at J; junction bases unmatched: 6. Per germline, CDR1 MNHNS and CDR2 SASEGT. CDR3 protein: CASSELAGVPYIQYF. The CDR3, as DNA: TGTGCCAGCAGTGAACTAGCGGGAGTTCCGTACATTCAGTACTTC.

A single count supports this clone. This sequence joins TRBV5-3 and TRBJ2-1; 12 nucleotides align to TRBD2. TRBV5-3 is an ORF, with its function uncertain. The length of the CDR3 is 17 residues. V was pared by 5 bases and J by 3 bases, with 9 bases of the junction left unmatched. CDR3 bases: TGTGCCAGAAGGGGAAGCCTAGCGGGAGGGAACTACAATGAGCAGTTCTTC. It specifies CARRGSLAGGNYNEQFF.

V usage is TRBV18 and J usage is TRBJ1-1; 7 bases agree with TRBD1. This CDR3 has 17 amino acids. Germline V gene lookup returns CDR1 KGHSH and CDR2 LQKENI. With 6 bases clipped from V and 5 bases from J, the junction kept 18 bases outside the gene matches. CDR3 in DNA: TGTGCCAGCTCCCTATTGGAGACAGGGAATAGTCGGACTGAAGCTTTCTTT. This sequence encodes CASSLLETGNSRTEAFF.

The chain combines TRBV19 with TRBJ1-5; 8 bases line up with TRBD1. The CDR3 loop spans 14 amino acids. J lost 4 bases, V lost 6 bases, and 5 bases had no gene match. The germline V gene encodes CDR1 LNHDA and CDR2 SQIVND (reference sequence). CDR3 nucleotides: TGTGCCAGTAGGGACGGGACAGGAAATCAGCCCCAGCATTTT. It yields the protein CASRDGTGNQPQHF.

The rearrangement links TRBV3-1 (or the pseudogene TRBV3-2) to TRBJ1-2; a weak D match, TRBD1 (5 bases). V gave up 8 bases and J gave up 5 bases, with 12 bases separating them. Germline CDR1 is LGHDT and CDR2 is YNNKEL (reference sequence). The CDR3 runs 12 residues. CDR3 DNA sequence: TGTGCCAGCTCTGGACACCGATATGGCTACACCTTC. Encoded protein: CASSGHRYGYTF.

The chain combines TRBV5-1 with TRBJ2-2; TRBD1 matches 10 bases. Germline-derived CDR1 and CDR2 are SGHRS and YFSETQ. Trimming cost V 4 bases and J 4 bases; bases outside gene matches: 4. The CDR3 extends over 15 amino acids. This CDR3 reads CASSARQGATGELFF. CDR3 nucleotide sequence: TGCGCCAGCAGCGCGCGACAGGGGGCCACCGGGGAGCTGTTTTTT.

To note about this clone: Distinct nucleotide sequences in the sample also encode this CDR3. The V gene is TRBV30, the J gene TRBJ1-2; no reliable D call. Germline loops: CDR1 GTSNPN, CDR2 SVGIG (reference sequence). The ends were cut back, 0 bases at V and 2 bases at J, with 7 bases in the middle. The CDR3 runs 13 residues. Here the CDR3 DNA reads TGTGCCTGGAGTGTAGACGGGAACTATGGCTACACCTTC. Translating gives CAWSVDGNYGYTF.

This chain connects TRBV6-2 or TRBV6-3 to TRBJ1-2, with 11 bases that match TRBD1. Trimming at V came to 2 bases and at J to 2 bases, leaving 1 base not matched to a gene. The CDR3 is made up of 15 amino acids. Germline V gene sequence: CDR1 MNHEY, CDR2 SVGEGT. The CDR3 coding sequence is TGTGCCAGCAGTTACGGGACAGGGGGGAACTATGGCTACACCTTC. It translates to CASSYGTGGNYGYTF.